What follows is one T cell receptor (beta chain) and its context. Its antigen is unknown. This record comes from a study of T cells expressing NK-cell markers. The CDR3 spans 13 residues. Per the germline V gene, CDR1 is SGHRS and CDR2 is YFSETQ. TCRdb reprocessed the 5' RACE reads; each CDR3 protein has one entry and no DNA is given. The ten top clones account for around 20%, within a sample of roughly 150,000 distinct CDR3 sequences. General study findings and limits: In a group of several donors, dominant NKG2C+ clonotypes represented about 1.0-7.5% of CD8+ T cells.

The TCR sequence derives from a woman aged 18-69 years in good health. This chain uses TRBV5-1 with TRBJ1-2; TCRdb proposes TRBD1, but this gene call is untestable without DNA. What was sequenced was blood T cells: a sorted CD56 or NKG2C T cell subset, CD4+ or CD8+ T cells, or bulk PBMC T cells (not recorded which). The CDR3 here is CASSRDVNYGYTF.